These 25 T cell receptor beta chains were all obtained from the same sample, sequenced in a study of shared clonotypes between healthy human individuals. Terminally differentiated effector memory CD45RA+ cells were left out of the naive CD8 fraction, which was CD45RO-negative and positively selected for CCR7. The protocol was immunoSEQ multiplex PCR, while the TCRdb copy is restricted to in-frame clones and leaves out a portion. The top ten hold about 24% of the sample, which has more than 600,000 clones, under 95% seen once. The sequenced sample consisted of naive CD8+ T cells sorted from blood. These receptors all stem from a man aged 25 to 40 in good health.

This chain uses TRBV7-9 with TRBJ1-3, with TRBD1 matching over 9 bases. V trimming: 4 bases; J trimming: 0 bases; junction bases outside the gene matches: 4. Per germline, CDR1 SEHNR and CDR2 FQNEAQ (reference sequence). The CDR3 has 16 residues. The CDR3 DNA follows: TGTGCCAGCAGCTCTGGACAGGGGCACTCTGGAAACACCATATATTTT. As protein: CASSSGQGHSGNTIYF. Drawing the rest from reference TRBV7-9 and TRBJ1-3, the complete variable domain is DTGVSQNPRHKITKRGQNVTFRCDPISEHNRLYWYRQTLGQGPEFLTYFQNEAQLEKSRLLSDRFSAERPKGSFSTLEIQRTEQGDSAMYLCASSSGQGHSGNTIYFGEGSWLTVV.

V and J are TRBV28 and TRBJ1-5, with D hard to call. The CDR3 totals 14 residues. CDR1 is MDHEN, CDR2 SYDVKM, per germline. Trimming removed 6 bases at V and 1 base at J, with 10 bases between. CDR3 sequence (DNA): TGTGCCAGCAGCCTGGCTGTGAGCAATCAGCCCCAGCATTTT. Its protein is CASSLAVSNQPQHF.

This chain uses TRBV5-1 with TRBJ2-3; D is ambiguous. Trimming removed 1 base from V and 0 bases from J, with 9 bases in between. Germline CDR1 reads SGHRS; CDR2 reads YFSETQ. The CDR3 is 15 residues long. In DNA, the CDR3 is TGCGCCAGCAGCTTGTTGGAGTTCAGCACAGATACGCAGTATTTT. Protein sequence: CASSLLEFSTDTQYF.

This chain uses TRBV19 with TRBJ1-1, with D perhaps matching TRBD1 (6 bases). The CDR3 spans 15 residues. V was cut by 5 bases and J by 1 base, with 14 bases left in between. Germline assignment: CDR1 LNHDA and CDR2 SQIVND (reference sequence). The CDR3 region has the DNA TGTGCCAGTAGTGCCACATGGGGGCAGAACACTGAAGCTTTCTTT. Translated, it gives CASSATWGQNTEAFF.

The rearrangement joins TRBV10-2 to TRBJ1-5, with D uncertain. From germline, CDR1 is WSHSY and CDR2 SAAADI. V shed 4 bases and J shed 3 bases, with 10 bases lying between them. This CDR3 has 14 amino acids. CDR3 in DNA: TGCGCCAGCAGTGTTGGGCCCGACAATCAGCCCCAGCATTTT. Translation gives CASSVGPDNQPQHF.

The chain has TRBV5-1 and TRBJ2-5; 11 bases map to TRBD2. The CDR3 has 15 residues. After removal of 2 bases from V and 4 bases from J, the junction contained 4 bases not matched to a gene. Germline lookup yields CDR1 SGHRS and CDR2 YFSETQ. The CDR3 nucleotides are TGCGCCAGCAGCTTCGGGACTAGCGGTGGAGAGACCCAGTACTTC. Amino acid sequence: CASSFGTSGGETQYF.

CDR3 DNA sequence: TGCGCCAGCAGCACCTTTACTAGCGACCAAAGGTACACCGGGGAGCTGTTTTTT. Amino acids: CASSTFTSDQRYTGELFF. The V and J genes are TRBV5-1 and TRBJ2-2; TRBD2 matches at 7 bases. There are 18 residues in the CDR3. J lost 3 bases, V lost 4 bases, and 15 bases had no gene match. CDR1 is SGHRS and CDR2 is YFSETQ in the germline V gene.

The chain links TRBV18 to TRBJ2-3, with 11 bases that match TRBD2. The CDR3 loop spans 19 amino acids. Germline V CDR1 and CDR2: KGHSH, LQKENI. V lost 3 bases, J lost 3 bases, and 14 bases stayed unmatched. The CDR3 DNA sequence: TGTGCCAGCTCACCCCGTTCCGGGCCGGGACTAGCGGATACAGATACGCAGTATTTT. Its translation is CASSPRSGPGLADTDTQYF. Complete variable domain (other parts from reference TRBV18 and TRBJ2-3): NAGVMQNPRHLVRRRGQEARLRCSPMKGHSHVYWYRQLPEEGLKFMVYLQKENIIDESGMPKERFSAEFPKEGPSILRIQQVVRGDSAAYFCASSPRSGPGLADTDTQYFGPGTRLTVL.

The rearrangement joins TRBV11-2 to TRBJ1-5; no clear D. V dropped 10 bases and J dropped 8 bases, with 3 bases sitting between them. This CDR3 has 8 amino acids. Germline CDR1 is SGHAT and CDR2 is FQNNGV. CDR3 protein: CAIKPQHF. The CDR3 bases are TGTGCCATCAAGCCCCAGCATTTT.

CDR3 DNA sequence: TGTGCCAGCAGCCCAAGGACTAGATCCTACGAGCAGTACTTC. Protein: CASSPRTRSYEQYF. The chain links TRBV7-9 to TRBJ2-7, with 7 bases identical to TRBD2. This CDR3 is 14 amino acids long. Germline V lookup: CDR1 SEHNR, CDR2 FQNEAQ (reference sequence). V shed 5 bases, J shed 1 base, and the junction held 5 bases outside the gene matches.

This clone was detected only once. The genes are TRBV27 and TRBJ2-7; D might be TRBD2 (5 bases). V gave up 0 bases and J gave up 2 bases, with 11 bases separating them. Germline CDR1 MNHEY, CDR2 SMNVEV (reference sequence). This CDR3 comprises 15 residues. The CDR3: CASSLSFTGAYEQYF. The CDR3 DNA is TGTGCCAGCAGTTTATCTTTTACCGGGGCCTACGAGCAGTACTTC.

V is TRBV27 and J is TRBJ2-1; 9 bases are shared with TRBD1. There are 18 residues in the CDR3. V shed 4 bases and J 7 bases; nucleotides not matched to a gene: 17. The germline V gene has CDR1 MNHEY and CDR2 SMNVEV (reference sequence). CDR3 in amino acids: CASSYLTSGQGKRNEQFF. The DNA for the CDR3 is TGTGCCAGCAGTTACCTTACATCGGGACAGGGAAAAAGGAATGAGCAGTTCTTC.

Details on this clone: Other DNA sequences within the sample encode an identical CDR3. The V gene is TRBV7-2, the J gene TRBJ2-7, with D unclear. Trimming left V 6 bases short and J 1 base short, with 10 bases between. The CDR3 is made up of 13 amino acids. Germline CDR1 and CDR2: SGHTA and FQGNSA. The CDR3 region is CASSLSPSYEQYF. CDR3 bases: TGTGCCAGCAGTCTTAGTCCGTCCTACGAGCAGTACTTC. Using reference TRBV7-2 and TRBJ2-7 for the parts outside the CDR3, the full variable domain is GAGVSQSPSNKVTEKGKDVELRCDPISGHTALYWYRQSLGQGLEFLIYFQGNSAPDKSGLPSDRFSAERTGGSVSTLTIQRTQQEDSAVYLCASSLSPSYEQYFGPGTRLTVT.

The CDR3 protein is CASSSSARGLYEQYF. As DNA, the CDR3 is TGTGCCAGTAGTAGCTCCGCGAGGGGACTCTACGAGCAGTACTTC. The rearrangement uses TRBV19 and TRBJ2-7; D is perhaps TRBD2 (6 bases). Trimming removed 4 bases at V and 3 bases at J, with 16 bases between. The CDR3 is made up of 15 amino acids. CDR1 and CDR2 (germline): LNHDA, SQIVND (reference sequence).

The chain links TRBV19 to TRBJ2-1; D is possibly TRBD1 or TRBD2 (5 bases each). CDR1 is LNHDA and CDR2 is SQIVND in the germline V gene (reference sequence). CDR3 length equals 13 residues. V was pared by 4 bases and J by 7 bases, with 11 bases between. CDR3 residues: CASSRIGGNEQFF. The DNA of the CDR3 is TGTGCCAGTAGTAGGATTGGGGGAAATGAGCAGTTCTTC.

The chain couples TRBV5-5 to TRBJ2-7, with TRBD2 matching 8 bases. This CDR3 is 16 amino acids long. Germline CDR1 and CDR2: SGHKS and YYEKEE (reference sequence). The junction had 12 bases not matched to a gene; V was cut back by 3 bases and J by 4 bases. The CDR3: CASSSRESGSIYEQYF. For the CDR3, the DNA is TGTGCCAGCAGCTCCAGGGAGAGCGGGAGTATATACGAGCAGTACTTC.

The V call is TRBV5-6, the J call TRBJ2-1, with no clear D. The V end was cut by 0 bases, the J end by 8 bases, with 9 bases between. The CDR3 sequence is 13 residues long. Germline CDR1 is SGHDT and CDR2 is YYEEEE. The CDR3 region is CASSLEVGYEQFF. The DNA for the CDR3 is TGTGCCAGCAGCTTGGAAGTGGGCTATGAGCAGTTCTTC.

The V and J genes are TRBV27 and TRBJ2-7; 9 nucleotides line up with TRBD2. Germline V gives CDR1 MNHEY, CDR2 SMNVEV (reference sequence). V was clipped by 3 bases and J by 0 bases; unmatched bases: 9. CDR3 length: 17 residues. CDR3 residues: CASSFETSGYGSYEQYF. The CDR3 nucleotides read TGTGCCAGCAGTTTTGAAACTAGCGGGTATGGCTCCTACGAGCAGTACTTC.

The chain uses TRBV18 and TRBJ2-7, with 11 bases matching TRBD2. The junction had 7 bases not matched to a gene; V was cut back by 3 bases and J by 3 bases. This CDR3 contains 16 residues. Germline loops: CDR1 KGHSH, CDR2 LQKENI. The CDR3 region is CASSPSDSGRVYEQYF. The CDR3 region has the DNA TGTGCCAGCTCACCGAGTGATAGCGGGAGGGTCTACGAGCAGTACTTC.

CDR3 sequence: CASSKVEAGHLRAPYNEQFF. CDR3 sequence (DNA): TGTGCCAGCAGCAAAGTCGAGGCCGGACACCTCAGGGCCCCCTACAATGAGCAGTTCTTC. The rearrangement links TRBV21-1 to TRBJ2-1; the D call in the table, TRBD1, was not verified against the DNA. TRBV21-1 corresponds to a pseudogene. This CDR3 has 20 residues.

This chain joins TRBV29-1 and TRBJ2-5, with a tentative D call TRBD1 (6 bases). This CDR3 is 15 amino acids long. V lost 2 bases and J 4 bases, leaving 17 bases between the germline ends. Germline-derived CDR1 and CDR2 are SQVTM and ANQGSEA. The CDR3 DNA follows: TGCAGCGTTGAAACCCCTCGGACAGTACGAGAGACCCAGTACTTC. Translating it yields CSVETPRTVRETQYF.

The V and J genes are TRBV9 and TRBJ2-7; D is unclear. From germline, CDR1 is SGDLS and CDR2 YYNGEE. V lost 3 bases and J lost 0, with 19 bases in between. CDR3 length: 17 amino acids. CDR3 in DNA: TGTGCCAGCAGCGCCGGATCGGGTGATATTTACTCCTACGAGCAGTACTTC. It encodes CASSAGSGDIYSYEQYF.

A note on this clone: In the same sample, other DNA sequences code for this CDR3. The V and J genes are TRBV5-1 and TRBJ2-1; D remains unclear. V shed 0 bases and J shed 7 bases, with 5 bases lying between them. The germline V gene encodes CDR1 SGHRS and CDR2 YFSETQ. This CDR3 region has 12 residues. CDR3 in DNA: TGCGCCAGCAGCTTGGCCCTGAATGAGCAGTTCTTC. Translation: CASSLALNEQFF.

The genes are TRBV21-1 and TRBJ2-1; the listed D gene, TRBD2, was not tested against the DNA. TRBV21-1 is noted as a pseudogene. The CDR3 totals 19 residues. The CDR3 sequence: CASSKVYEVPLRDRNEQFF. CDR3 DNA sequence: TGTGCCAGCAGCAAAGTCTACGAAGTCCCTTTGCGGGATCGGAATGAGCAGTTCTTC.

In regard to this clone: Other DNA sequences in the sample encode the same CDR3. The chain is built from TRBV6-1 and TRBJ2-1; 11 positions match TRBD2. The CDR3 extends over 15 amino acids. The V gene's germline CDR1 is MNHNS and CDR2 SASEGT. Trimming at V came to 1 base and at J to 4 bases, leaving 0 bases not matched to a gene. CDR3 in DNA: TGTGCCAGCAGTGAAGTAGCGGGAGGGTACAATGAGCAGTTCTTC. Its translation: CASSEVAGGYNEQFF.